The rows below give T cell receptor beta chains drawn from one sample of a study of early T cells in non-severe SARS-CoV-2 infection. TCRdb independently ran MiXCR on the 5' RACE reads; one entry per CDR3 protein. The sample has 30,000 or so distinct CDR3 sequences, roughly 5% seen once. Material: whole blood. The receptors come from an adult who was a healthcare worker with PCR-confirmed SARS-CoV-2 infection or an uninfected control (not recorded which). Each CDR3 is given with its conserved first and last residue. The D gene is left open where the match is weak. The size field is filled for only some rows; it gives once, few, many or a size class.

j_gene,abundance,v_gene,d_gene,CDR3nt,CDR3aa
TRBJ2-1,-,TRBV10-3,-,TGTGCCATCAGTGTGGCAGGGGAATCCTACAATGAGCAGTTCTTC,CAISVAGESYNEQFF
TRBJ2-5,many,TRBV5-1,-,TGCGCCAGCAGGGTGAGGGAAGAGACCCAGTACTTC,CASRVREETQYF
TRBJ1-1,many,TRBV3-2,-,TGTGCCAGCAGCCCCCAAGGAGAGGGGGGCACTGAAGCTTTCTTT,CASSPQGEGGTEAFF
TRBJ1-3,many,TRBV7-6,-,TGTGCCAGCAGCCCTGACGTAAGCTCTGAAAACACCATATATTTT,CASSPDVSSENTIYF
TRBJ2-1,many,TRBV19,-,TGTGCCAGTAGTAATAGCGAAGGCTCCTACAATGAGCAGTTCTTC,CASSNSEGSYNEQFF
TRBJ1-5,many,TRBV2,-,TGTGCCAGCAGTGTAGGGGGGCAGAGCAATCAGCCCCAGCATTTT,CASSVGGQSNQPQHF
TRBJ2-1,-,TRBV6-2/TRBV6-3,-,TGTGCCAGCAGCCGACCGACTAGCTACAATGAGCAGTTCTTC,CASSRPTSYNEQFF
TRBJ2-2,-,TRBV7-3,-,TGTGCCAGCAGCTTAACTCCAGGGCTTGACACCGGGGAGCTGTTTTTT,CASSLTPGLDTGELFF
TRBJ2-7,many,TRBV20-1,TRBD2,TGCAGTGCTCCCCTAGCGGGAGGGTCCTCCTACGAGCAGTACTTC,CSAPLAGGSSYEQYF
TRBJ2-1,many,TRBV5-4,TRBD2,TGTGCCAGCAGATATAGCGGGTCCTACAATGAGCAGTTCTTC,CASRYSGSYNEQFF
TRBJ1-1,many,TRBV7-9,-,TGTGCCAGCAGCTTATGGGGGAACACTGAAGCTTTCTTT,CASSLWGNTEAFF
TRBJ1-2,-,TRBV2,-,TGTGCCAGCAGCCCGGACACTAACTATGGCTACACCTTC,CASSPDTNYGYTF
TRBJ2-5,many,TRBV7-6,TRBD2,TGTGCCAGCAGGGTGACTAGCGGGGGGCGGGAGACCCAGTACTTC,CASRVTSGGRETQYF
TRBJ1-6,many,TRBV10-2,-,TGCGCCAGCACCGGGACGGTGGGTTCACCCCTCCACTTT,CASTGTVGSPLHF
TRBJ2-7,-,TRBV28,TRBD1,TGTGCCAGCAGTATTCCTACAGGGGTTTACGAGCAGTACTTC,CASSIPTGVYEQYF
TRBJ1-2,-,TRBV10-3,-,TGTGCCATCAGTGAGAGGGCAGCCGAGCCTAACTATGGCTACACCTTC,CAISERAAEPNYGYTF
TRBJ1-5,many,TRBV18,-,TGTGCCAGCTCACTCTATAGCAATCAGCCCCAGCATTTT,CASSLYSNQPQHF
TRBJ2-7,many,TRBV7-9,TRBD1,TGTGCCAGCAGCTTAGCGGGGACAGGTGCCTACGAGCAGTACTTC,CASSLAGTGAYEQYF
TRBJ2-1,few,TRBV11-2,-,TGTGCCAGCAGCTTCGGGCCAGAGAGGGCCATGGGCGGTGAGCAGTTCTTC,CASSFGPERAMGGEQFF
TRBJ2-1,many,TRBV5-1,-,TGCGCCAGCAGCGATAACCGGGACCCAACCTACAATGAGCAGTTCTTC,CASSDNRDPTYNEQFF
TRBJ1-1,-,TRBV28,-,TGTGCCAGCAGTCTTCGTGCCTATGAAGCTTTCTTT,CASSLRAYEAFF
TRBJ1-1,many,TRBV5-1,-,TGCGCCAGCAGGGCCCAAGGGCAGAACACTGAAGCTTTCTTT,CASRAQGQNTEAFF
TRBJ2-3,few,TRBV6-1,TRBD2,TGTGCCAGCACCGAGGGAGGGAGACTAGGGACAGATACGCAGTATTTT,CASTEGGRLGTDTQYF
TRBJ1-1,many,TRBV7-9,-,TGTGCCAGCAGCTTCGGACCCGACACTGAAGCTTTCTTT,CASSFGPDTEAFF
TRBJ2-1,many,TRBV29-1,-,TGCAGCGTTGAAGAAACCCGGGACCAACTCGCGCAGTTCTTC,CSVEETRDQLAQFF
TRBJ2-7,-,TRBV5-1,-,TGCGCCAGCAGCTTGGCCCCGGCGAGATCCTCCTACGAGCAGTACTTC,CASSLAPARSSYEQYF
TRBJ2-7,few,TRBV28,-,TGTGCCAGCAGCATCTGGGACGAGCAGTACTTC,CASSIWDEQYF
TRBJ2-1,many,TRBV6-1,-,TGTGCCAGCAGTGAATGGAGCCTTGGTAATGAGCAGTTCTTC,CASSEWSLGNEQFF
TRBJ2-7,many,TRBV28,-,TGTGCCAGCACTGCTGCTACCGACAGACTCTACGAGCAGTACTTC,CASTAATDRLYEQYF
TRBJ2-1,many,TRBV29-1,TRBD2,TGCAGCGTTGATAAGCGGGGGGGCTCCAGCAATGAGCAGTTCTTC,CSVDKRGGSSNEQFF
TRBJ2-3,few,TRBV7-6,TRBD2,TGTGCCAGCAGCTTGTGGGTCCGGATGGGAGGGCCCACAGATACGCAGTATTTT,CASSLWVRMGGPTDTQYF
TRBJ2-1,many,TRBV2,TRBD1,TGTGCCAGCAGTGTTCTGACAGGGAGCAATGAGCAGTTCTTC,CASSVLTGSNEQFF
TRBJ2-3,many,TRBV6-2/TRBV6-3,TRBD1,TGTGCCAGCAGAACCGGGACAGGAGACACAGATACGCAGTATTTT,CASRTGTGDTDTQYF
TRBJ1-2,few,TRBV12-3/TRBV12-4,-,TGTGCCAGCAGTTTGGGGTCAGGGAGAAGAGGCTACACCTTC,CASSLGSGRRGYTF
TRBJ1-1,many,TRBV30,-,TGTGCCTGGCAGCTCGGGGGAACTGAAGCTTTCTTT,CAWQLGGTEAFF
TRBJ2-3,many,TRBV5-1,TRBD2,TGCGCCAGCAGCAGGAGCGGGGGCCCTAGCACAGATACGCAGTATTTT,CASSRSGGPSTDTQYF
TRBJ2-3,few,TRBV20-1,-,TGCAGTGCTAGGGCGGAGGCAGATACGCAGTATTTT,CSARAEADTQYF
TRBJ1-5,many,TRBV18,-,TGTGCCAGCTCATTCTCGGGGCAGGGAGGGCAGCCCCAGCATTTT,CASSFSGQGGQPQHF
TRBJ2-5,few,TRBV28,-,TGTGCCTCAGGGCGGCAGGATCGGCAAGAGACCCAGTACTTC,CASGRQDRQETQYF
TRBJ1-4,many,TRBV6-1,TRBD1,TGTGCCAGCAGTGAACAGGGGGCTGGAAATGAAAAACTGTTTTTT,CASSEQGAGNEKLFF
TRBJ2-2,many,TRBV13,-,TGTGCCAGCAGCTTTGGGGGAATCACCGGGGAGCTGTTTTTT,CASSFGGITGELFF
TRBJ2-1,many,TRBV4-1,-,TGCGCCAGCAGCCAGGTACTAGGTAGCGGTGAGCAGTTCTTC,CASSQVLGSGEQFF
TRBJ2-1,many,TRBV2,-,TGTGCCAGCAGAGTTAACAATGAGCAGTTCTTC,CASRVNNEQFF
TRBJ2-3,-,TRBV7-9,-,TGTGCCAGCAGCTTAGACCTAGCAACAGATACGCAGTATTTT,CASSLDLATDTQYF
TRBJ1-1,few,TRBV20-1,-,TGCGGAGGGAAGGGGGGAAACACTGAAGCTTTCTTT,CGGKGGNTEAFF
TRBJ2-2,few,TRBV18,-,TGTGCCACCCGGATGGGGACCAACACCGGGGAGCTGTTTTTT,CATRMGTNTGELFF
TRBJ2-1,few,TRBV20-1,TRBD2,TGCAGTGCTTGGACTAGCGGGGGGCAGGATGAGCAGTTCTTC,CSAWTSGGQDEQFF
TRBJ1-2,many,TRBV4-1,TRBD1,TGCGCCAGCAGCCAAGGGACAGGGGAAGGGTATGGCTACACCTTC,CASSQGTGEGYGYTF
TRBJ2-7,many,TRBV6-6,-,TGTGCCAGCAGTCCTCGGGATACTTCCTACGAGCAGTACTTC,CASSPRDTSYEQYF
TRBJ2-4,many,TRBV28,-,TGTGCCAGCAGACACGCGGGGACCTTCAAAAACATTCAGTACTTC,CASRHAGTFKNIQYF
TRBJ2-3,many,TRBV2,-,TGTGCCAGTGGACTGGTGAGGCAGTATTTT,CASGLVRQYF
TRBJ2-7,-,TRBV7-2,TRBD2,TGTGCCAGCAGCTTAGATAAGGCGGGGGGCTCTAACGAGCAGTACTTC,CASSLDKAGGSNEQYF
TRBJ2-3,many,TRBV7-2,-,TGTGCCAGCAGCTCACCCAAGGGCGCCACAGATACGCAGTATTTT,CASSSPKGATDTQYF
TRBJ2-3,many,TRBV11-1,TRBD1,TGTGCCAGCAGCTTGGTGCAGGGGGATCCAAGGGGTACGCAGTATTTT,CASSLVQGDPRGTQYF
TRBJ1-1,many,TRBV19,-,TGTGCCAGTAGCCCCCACGGCACTGAAGCTTTCTTT,CASSPHGTEAFF
TRBJ1-2,medium-sized,TRBV6-5,-,TGTGCCAGCAGTTACGGGGGTCATTTTGGCTATGGCTACACCTTC,CASSYGGHFGYGYTF